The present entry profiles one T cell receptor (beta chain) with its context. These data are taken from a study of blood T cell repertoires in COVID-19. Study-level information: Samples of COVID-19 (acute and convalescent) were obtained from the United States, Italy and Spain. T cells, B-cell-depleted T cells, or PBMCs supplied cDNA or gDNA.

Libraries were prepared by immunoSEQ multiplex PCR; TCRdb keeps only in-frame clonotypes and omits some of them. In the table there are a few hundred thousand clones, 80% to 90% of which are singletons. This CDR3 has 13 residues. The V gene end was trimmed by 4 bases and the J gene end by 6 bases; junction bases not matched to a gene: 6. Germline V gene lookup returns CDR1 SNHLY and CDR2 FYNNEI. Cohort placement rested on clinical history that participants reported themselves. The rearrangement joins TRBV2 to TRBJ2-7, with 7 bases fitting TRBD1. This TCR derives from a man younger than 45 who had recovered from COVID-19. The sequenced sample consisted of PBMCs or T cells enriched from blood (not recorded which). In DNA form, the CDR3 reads TGTGCCAGCAGTGTTAGGGGGCCCGGCGAGCAGTACTTC. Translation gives CASSVRGPGEQYF.